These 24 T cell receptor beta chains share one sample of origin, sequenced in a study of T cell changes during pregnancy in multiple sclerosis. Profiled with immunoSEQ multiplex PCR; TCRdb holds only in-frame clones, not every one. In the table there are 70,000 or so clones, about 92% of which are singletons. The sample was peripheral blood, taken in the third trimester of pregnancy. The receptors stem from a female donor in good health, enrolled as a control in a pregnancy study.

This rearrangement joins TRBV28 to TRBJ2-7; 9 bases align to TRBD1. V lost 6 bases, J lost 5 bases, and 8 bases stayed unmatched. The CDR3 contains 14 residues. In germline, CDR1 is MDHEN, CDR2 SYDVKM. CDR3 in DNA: TGTGCCAGCAGCCCGGGGGACAGGGAACACGAGCAGTACTTC. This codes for CASSPGDREHEQYF.

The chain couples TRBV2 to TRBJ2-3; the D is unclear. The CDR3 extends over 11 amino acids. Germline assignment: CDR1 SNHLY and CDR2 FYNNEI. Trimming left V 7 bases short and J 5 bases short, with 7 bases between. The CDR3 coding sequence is TGTGCCAGCAATGACTTAGATACGCAGTATTTT. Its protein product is CASNDLDTQYF. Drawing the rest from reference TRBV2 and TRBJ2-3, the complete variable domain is EPEVTQTPSHQVTQMGQEVILRCVPISNHLYFYWYRQILGQKVEFLVSFYNNEISEKSEIFDDQFSVERPDGSNFTLKIRSTKLEDSAMYFCASNDLDTQYFGPGTRLTVL.

CDR3 in DNA: TGTGCCAGCAGCCTGGGGGGGAAAGATACGCAGTATTTT. Protein: CASSLGGKDTQYF. The chain employs TRBV7-3 and TRBJ2-3; 7 bases are a match to TRBD2. Germline lookup yields CDR1 SGHTA and CDR2 FQGTGA. The length of the CDR3 is 13 residues. J was trimmed by 5 bases and V by 5 bases; bases with no gene match: 4.

The CDR3 here is CASSIPGRPGETQYF. The DNA of the CDR3 is TGTGCCAGCAGCATACCTGGTCGCCCGGGAGAGACCCAGTACTTC. This chain uses TRBV7-2 with TRBJ2-5, with unresolved D. Germline V gene lookup returns CDR1 SGHTA and CDR2 FQGNSA. Trimming pared 5 bases from V and 4 bases from J, leaving 17 bases between. CDR3 length: 15 residues.

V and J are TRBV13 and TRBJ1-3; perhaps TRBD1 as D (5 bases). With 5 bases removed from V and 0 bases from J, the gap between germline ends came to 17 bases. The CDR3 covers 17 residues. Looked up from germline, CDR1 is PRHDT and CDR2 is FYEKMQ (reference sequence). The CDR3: CASSPLPGWASGNTIYF. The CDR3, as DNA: TGTGCCAGCAGCCCCCTCCCAGGGTGGGCCTCTGGAAACACCATATATTTT.

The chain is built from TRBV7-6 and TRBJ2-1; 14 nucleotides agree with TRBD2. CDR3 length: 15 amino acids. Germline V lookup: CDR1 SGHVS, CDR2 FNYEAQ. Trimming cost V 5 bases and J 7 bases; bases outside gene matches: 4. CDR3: CASSTGTSGRNEQFF. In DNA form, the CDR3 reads TGTGCCAGCAGCACCGGGACTAGCGGGAGAAATGAGCAGTTCTTC.

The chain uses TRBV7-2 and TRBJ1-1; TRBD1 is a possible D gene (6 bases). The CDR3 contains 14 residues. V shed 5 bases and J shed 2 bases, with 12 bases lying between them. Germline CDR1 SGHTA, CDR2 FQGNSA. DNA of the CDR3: TGTGCCAGCAGCGTACAGGGCGTCAACACTGAAGCTTTCTTT. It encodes CASSVQGVNTEAFF.

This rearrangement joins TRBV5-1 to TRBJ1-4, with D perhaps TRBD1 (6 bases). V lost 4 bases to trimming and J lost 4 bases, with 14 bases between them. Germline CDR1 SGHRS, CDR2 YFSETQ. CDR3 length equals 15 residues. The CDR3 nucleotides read TGCGCCAGCAGCGCCGGACAGACCAGTAATGAAAAACTGTTTTTT. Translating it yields CASSAGQTSNEKLFF.

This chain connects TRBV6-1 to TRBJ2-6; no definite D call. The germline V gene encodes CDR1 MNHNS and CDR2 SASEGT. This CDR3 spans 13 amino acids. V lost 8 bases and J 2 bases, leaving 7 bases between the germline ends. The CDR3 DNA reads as TGTGCCAGCGCGCCCACTGGGGCCAACGTCCTGACTTTC. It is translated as CASAPTGANVLTF.

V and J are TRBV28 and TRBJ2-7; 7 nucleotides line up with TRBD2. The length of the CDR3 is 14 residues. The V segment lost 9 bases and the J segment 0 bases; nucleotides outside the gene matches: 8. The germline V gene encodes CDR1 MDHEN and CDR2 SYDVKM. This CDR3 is CASNPAGSSYEQYF. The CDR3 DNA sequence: TGTGCCAGTAACCCAGCGGGGAGCTCCTACGAGCAGTACTTC. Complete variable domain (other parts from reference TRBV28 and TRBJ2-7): DVKVTQSSRYLVKRTGEKVFLECVQDMDHENMFWYRQDPGLGLRLIYFSYDVKMKEKGDIPEGYSVSREKKERFSLILESASTNQTSMYLCASNPAGSSYEQYFGPGTRLTVT.

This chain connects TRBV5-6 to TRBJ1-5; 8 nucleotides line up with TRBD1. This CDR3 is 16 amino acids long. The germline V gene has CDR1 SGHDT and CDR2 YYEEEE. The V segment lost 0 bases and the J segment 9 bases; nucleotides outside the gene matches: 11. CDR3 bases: TGTGCCAGCAGCTTGGGGGAAACAGGGGGACGTGGGCCCCAGCATTTT. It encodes CASSLGETGGRGPQHF.

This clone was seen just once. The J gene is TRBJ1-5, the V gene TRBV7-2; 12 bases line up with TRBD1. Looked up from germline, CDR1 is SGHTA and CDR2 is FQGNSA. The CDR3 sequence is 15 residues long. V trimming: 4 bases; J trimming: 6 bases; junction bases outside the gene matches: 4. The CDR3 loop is CASSWGQGAFQPQHF. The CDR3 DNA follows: TGTGCCAGCAGCTGGGGACAGGGGGCCTTTCAGCCCCAGCATTTT.

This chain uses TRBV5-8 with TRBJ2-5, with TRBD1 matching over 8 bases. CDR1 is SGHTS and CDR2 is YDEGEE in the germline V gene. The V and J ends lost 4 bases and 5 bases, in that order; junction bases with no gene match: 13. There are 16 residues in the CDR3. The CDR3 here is CASSRYRSGGRETQYF. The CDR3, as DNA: TGTGCCAGCAGCCGATACCGTTCAGGGGGCCGGGAGACCCAGTACTTC.

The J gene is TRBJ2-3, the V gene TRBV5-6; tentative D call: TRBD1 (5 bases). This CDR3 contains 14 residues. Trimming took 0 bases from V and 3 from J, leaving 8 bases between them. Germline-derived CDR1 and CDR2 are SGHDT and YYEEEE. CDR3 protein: CASSLVAGTDTQYF. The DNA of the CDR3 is TGTGCCAGCAGCTTGGTCGCAGGGACAGATACGCAGTATTTT.

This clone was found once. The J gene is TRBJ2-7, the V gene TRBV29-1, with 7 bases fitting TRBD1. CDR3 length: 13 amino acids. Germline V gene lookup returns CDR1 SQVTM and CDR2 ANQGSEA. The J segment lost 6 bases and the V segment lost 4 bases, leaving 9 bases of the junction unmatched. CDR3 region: CSVGQGNALEQYF. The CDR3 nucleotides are TGCAGCGTTGGACAGGGAAACGCTCTCGAGCAGTACTTC.

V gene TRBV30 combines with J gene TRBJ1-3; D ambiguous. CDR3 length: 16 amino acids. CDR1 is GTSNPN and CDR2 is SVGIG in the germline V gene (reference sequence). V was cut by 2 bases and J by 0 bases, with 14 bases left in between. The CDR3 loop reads CAWSFKTPNSGNTIYF. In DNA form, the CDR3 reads TGTGCCTGGAGTTTCAAGACTCCAAACTCTGGAAACACCATATATTTT. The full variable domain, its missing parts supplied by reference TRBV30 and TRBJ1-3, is SQTIHQWPATLVQPVGSPLSLECTVEGTSNPNLYWYRQAAGRGLQLLFYSVGIGQISSEVPQNLSASRPQDRQFILSSKKLLLSDSGFYLCAWSFKTPNSGNTIYFGEGSWLTVV.

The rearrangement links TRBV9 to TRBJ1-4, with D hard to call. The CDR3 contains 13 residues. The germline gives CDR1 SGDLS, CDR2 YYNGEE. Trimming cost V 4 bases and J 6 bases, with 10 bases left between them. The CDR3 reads CASSPRTDEKLFF. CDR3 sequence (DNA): TGTGCCAGCAGCCCCCGGACTGATGAAAAACTGTTTTTT.

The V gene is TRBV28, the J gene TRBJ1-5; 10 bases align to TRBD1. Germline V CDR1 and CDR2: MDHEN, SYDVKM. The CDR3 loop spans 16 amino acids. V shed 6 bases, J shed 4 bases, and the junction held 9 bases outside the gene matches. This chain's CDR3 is CASSGLGTGENQPQHF. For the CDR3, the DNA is TGTGCCAGCAGCGGCTTAGGGACAGGGGAAAATCAGCCCCAGCATTTT.

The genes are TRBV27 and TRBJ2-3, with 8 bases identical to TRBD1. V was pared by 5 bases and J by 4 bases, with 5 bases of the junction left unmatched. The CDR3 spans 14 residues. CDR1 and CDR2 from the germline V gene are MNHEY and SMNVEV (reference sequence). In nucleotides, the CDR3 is TGTGCCAGCAGTCAGACAGGGGCATCAGATACGCAGTATTTT. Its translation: CASSQTGASDTQYF.

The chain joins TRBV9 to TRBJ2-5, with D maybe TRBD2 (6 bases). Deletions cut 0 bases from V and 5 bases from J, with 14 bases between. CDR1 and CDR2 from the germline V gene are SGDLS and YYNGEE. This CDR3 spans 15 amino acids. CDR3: CASSVETGAGETQYF. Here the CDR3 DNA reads TGTGCCAGCAGCGTAGAAACGGGAGCAGGGGAGACCCAGTACTTC.

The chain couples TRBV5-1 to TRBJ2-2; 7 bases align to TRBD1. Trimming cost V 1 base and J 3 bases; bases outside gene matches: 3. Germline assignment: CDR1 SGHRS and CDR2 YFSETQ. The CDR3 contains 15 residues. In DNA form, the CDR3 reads TGCGCCAGCAGCTTGACAGGGGCGTACACCGGGGAGCTGTTTTTT. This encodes CASSLTGAYTGELFF. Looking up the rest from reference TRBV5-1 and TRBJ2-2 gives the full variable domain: KAGVTQTPRYLIKTRGQQVTLSCSPISGHRSVSWYQQTPGQGLQFLFEYFSETQRNKGNFPGRFSGRQFSNSRSEMNVSTLELGDSALYLCASSLTGAYTGELFFGEGSRLTVL.

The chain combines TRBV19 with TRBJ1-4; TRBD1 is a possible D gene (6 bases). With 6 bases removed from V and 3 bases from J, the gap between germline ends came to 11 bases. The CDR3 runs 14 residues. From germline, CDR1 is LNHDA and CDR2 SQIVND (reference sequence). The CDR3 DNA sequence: TGTGCCAGTAGAAGACAGGCAGCTAATGAAAAACTGTTTTTT. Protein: CASRRQAANEKLFF.

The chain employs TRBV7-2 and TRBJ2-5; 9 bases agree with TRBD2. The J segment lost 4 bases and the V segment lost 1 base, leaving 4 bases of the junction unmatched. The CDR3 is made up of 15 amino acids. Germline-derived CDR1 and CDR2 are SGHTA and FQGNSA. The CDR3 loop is CASSLGGLAGETQYF. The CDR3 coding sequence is TGTGCCAGCAGCTTAGGGGGACTAGCCGGAGAGACCCAGTACTTC.

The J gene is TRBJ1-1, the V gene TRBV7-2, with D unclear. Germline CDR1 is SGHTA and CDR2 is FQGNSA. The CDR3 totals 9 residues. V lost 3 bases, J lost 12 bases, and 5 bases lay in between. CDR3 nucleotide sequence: TGTGCCAGCAGCTTCCTTTCTTTCTTT. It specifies CASSFLSFF.